This T cell receptor beta chain was recorded in a study of blood T cell repertoires in COVID-19. A single count supports this clone. V gave up 0 bases and J gave up 2 bases, with 8 bases separating them. Germline lookup yields CDR1 LGHDT and CDR2 YNNKEL (reference sequence). This CDR3 contains 15 residues. Sequenced by immunoSEQ multiplex PCR; TCRdb stores in-frame clones only, minus some. The table shows some 400,000 clones, with 70% to 90% occurring only once. This clonotype originated in a woman in her 30s with COVID-19, enrolled during active disease. The sequenced sample consisted of peripheral blood. The chain employs TRBV3-1 (or the pseudogene TRBV3-2) and TRBJ2-1; no clear D gene. In DNA, the CDR3 is TGTGCCAGCAGCCAAGATCTAATAGCCTACAATGAGCAGTTCTTC. Its protein is CASSQDLIAYNEQFF.